This T cell receptor (beta chain) is drawn from a study of T cell repertoires in cytomegalovirus infection. At the level of the study: From public TCR beta signatures came an indication of both CMV infection and matching HLA type.

Study conclusions and caveats: In two of eight donors, the top clonotype was HLA-C-restricted CMV-specific. Summed frequency of shared TCR beta families picked out CMV carriers who also had the relevant HLA.

The V gene lost 8 bases and the J gene lost 1 base, with 14 bases spanning the gap. CDR1 is MNHEY and CDR2 is SMNVEV in the germline V gene (reference sequence). CDR3 length: 14 amino acids. To note about this clonotype: Its matching antigen is unknown.

In TCRdb, the reads were re-called with MiXCR into one record per CDR3 protein. This sample has 150,000 to 200,000 distinct CDR3 sequences, with approximately 19% found just once. The genes are TRBV27 and TRBJ2-5, with D possibly matching TRBD1 (6 bases). The source material was PBMCs. This clonotype was sampled from a human donor in good health (CMV status not recorded). Some clones in this sample may be carry-over from other donors' samples. CDR3 protein: CASRNRDTQETQYF. DNA of the CDR3: TGTGCCAGCCGGAACCGGGACACCCAAGAGACCCAGTACTTC.